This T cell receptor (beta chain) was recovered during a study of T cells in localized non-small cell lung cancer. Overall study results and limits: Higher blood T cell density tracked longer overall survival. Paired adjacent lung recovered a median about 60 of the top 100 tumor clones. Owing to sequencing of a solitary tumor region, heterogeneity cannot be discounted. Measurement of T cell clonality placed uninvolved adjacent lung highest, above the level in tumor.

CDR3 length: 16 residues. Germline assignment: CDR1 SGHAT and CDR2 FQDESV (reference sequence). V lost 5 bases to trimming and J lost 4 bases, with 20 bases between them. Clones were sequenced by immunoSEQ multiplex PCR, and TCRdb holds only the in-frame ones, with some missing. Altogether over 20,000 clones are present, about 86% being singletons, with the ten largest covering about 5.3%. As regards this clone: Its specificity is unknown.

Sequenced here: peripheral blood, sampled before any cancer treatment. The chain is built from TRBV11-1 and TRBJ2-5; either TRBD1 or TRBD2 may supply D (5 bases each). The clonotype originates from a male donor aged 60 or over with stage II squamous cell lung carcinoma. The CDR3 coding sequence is TGTGCCAGCAGCCCTGGGACGGGGATAGGCATAGAGACCCAGTACTTC. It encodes CASSPGTGIGIETQYF. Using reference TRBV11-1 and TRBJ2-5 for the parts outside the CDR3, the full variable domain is EAEVAQSPRYKITEKSQAVAFWCDPISGHATLYWYRQILGQGPELLVQFQDESVVDDSQLPKDRFSAERLKGVDSTLKIQPAELGDSAMYLCASSPGTGIGIETQYFGPGTRLLVL.